The 17 T cell receptor beta chains below come from one sample, sequenced in a study of T cell repertoires in cytomegalovirus infection. Antigens of these TCRs are unknown. Using its own MiXCR run on the reads, TCRdb lists one record per CDR3 protein. The sample contains about 220,000 distinct CDR3 sequences, about 39% of which appear only once. Specimen: CD8+ T cells from cultured PBMCs, collected from culture after CMV antigen stimulation. The receptor set was obtained from a human donor in good health (CMV status not recorded). Some clones in this sample may be carry-over from other donors' samples.

The chain joins TRBV24-1 to TRBJ2-1; D gene uncertain. The CDR3 totals 12 residues. The V end lost 1 base, the J end lost 8 bases, and 5 bases lay between the germline ends. Germline CDR1 reads KGHDR; CDR2 reads SFDVKD. The CDR3 here is CATSDFQYEQFF. CDR3 DNA sequence: TGTGCCACCAGTGATTTTCAGTATGAGCAGTTCTTC.

The V call is TRBV5-1, the J call TRBJ2-5; tentatively, D is TRBD2 (5 bases). CDR1 and CDR2 (germline): SGHRS, YFSETQ. The CDR3 is 13 residues long. V was shortened by 2 bases and J by 3 bases, with 8 bases between the two germline ends. The CDR3 reads CASSFMEEETQYF. The DNA for the CDR3 is TGCGCCAGCAGCTTCATGGAGGAAGAGACCCAGTACTTC.

There are a few counts of this clonotype. This rearrangement joins TRBV19 to TRBJ2-1; TRBD2 matches at 12 bases. CDR1 and CDR2 (germline): LNHDA, SQIVND (reference sequence). The V gene end was trimmed by 7 bases and the J gene end by 9 bases; junction bases not matched to a gene: 4. The CDR3 extends over 13 amino acids. The CDR3 nucleotides read TGTGCCAGTACTAGCGGGAGGGCCATTGAGCAGTTCTTC. Encoded protein: CASTSGRAIEQFF.

The chain carries TRBV27 and TRBJ1-1, with a possible D match to TRBD1 (5 bases). The CDR3 runs to 17 residues. V dropped 0 bases and J dropped 0 bases, with 14 bases sitting between them. Germline V gene sequence: CDR1 MNHEY, CDR2 SMNVEV (reference sequence). The CDR3: CASSLSLGAIMNTEAFF. The CDR3 bases are TGTGCCAGCAGTTTATCCCTAGGGGCGATTATGAACACTGAAGCTTTCTTT.

This clonotype was seen a few times. This chain uses TRBV7-6 with TRBJ2-1; D perhaps matches TRBD2 (7 bases). The germline V gene has CDR1 SGHVS and CDR2 FNYEAQ. Trimming pared 5 bases from V and 9 bases from J, leaving 23 bases between. CDR3 length equals 16 residues. CDR3 coding DNA: TGTGCCAGCAGCGGACTAGAGAGGGGGGTTAAGGGTGAGCAGTTCTTC. This encodes CASSGLERGVKGEQFF. The full variable domain, rest sourced from reference TRBV7-6 and TRBJ2-1, is GAGVSQSPRYKVTKRGQDVALRCDPISGHVSLYWYRQALGQGPEFLTYFNYEAQQDKSGLPNDRFSAERPEGSISTLTIQRTEQRDSAMYRCASSGLERGVKGEQFFGPGTRLTVL.

The rearrangement links TRBV19 to TRBJ1-1; D is uncertain. The CDR3 covers 13 residues. Germline-derived CDR1 and CDR2 are LNHDA and SQIVND (reference sequence). V dropped 10 bases and J dropped 0 bases, with 12 bases sitting between them. The CDR3 here is CATAWRLNTEAFF. In DNA, the CDR3 is TGTGCCACCGCCTGGCGGTTGAACACTGAAGCTTTCTTT. The variable domain in full, with the rest retrieved from reference TRBV19 and TRBJ1-1, is DGGITQSPKYLFRKEGQNVTLSCEQNLNHDAMYWYRQDPGQGLRLIYYSQIVNDFQKGDIAEGYSVSREKKESFPLTVTSAQKNPTAFYLCATAWRLNTEAFFGQGTRLTVV.

This clonotype appeared once. This sequence joins TRBV12-3 or TRBV12-4 and TRBJ1-6; 8 bases are a match to TRBD1. V lost 8 bases to trimming and J lost 10 bases; unmatched junction nucleotides: 4. CDR3 length: 12 amino acids. CDR3 bases: TGTGCCAGCGCAGGGGGCTTGTCACCCCTCCACTTT. It yields the protein CASAGGLSPLHF.

The chain employs TRBV5-1 and TRBJ1-1; 7 nucleotides align to TRBD1. Germline loops: CDR1 SGHRS, CDR2 YFSETQ. This CDR3 has 14 amino acids. V dropped 1 base and J dropped 5; count of bases not matched to a gene: 5. For the CDR3, the DNA is TGCGCCAGCAGCTTGTGGGGACAGAGGACTGAAGCTTTCTTT. The encoded protein is CASSLWGQRTEAFF.

The sample holds a few counts of this clonotype. This chain joins TRBV7-2 and TRBJ1-3; D unresolved. Germline V gives CDR1 SGHTA, CDR2 FQGNSA. V was cut by 2 bases and J by 0 bases, with 17 bases left in between. The CDR3 is 18 amino acids. The CDR3 nucleotides are TGTGCCAGCAGCTTACTTACTCGACCGGGAACCTCTGGAAACACCATATATTTT. Translation: CASSLLTRPGTSGNTIYF.

The chain is built from TRBV18 and TRBJ1-5, with D unresolved. Germline CDR1 and CDR2: KGHSH and LQKENI. The CDR3 has 14 residues. The germline V and J ends were trimmed by 4 bases and 2 bases, with 9 bases remaining between them. CDR3 amino acids: CASSRGSGNQPQHF. The CDR3 DNA reads as TGTGCCAGCTCACGGGGTAGTGGCAATCAGCCCCAGCATTTT.

V is TRBV20-1 and J is TRBJ2-1; 9 bases line up with TRBD1. Germline CDR1 is DFQATT and CDR2 is SNEGSKA (reference sequence). V dropped 4 bases and J dropped 0; count of bases not matched to a gene: 16. CDR3 length: 19 amino acids. CDR3: CSATSGTGTLNYSYNEQFF. The CDR3 region has the DNA TGCAGTGCTACTTCCGGGACAGGGACGCTTAATTACTCCTACAATGAGCAGTTCTTC.

This clonotype has only one observation. The V call is TRBV7-6, the J call TRBJ2-1, with D possibly matching TRBD2 (5 bases). The V gene lost 0 bases and the J gene lost 7 bases, with 13 bases spanning the gap. Germline CDR1 reads SGHVS; CDR2 reads FNYEAQ. The CDR3 totals 15 residues. The DNA of the CDR3 is TGTGCCAGCAGCTTAGCGCCTAGCATTGGTAATGAGCAGTTCTTC. Its translation: CASSLAPSIGNEQFF.

The chain uses TRBV6-1 and TRBJ2-1; 8 nucleotides agree with TRBD2. With 3 bases clipped from V and 5 bases from J, the junction kept 3 bases outside the gene matches. The CDR3 totals 14 residues. Per the germline V gene, CDR1 is MNHNS and CDR2 is SASEGT. DNA for the CDR3: TGTGCCAGCAGTGAGCGGGAGGAGAACAATGAGCAGTTCTTC. Its protein is CASSEREENNEQFF.

The chain joins TRBV6-6 to TRBJ1-5; 11 nucleotides line up with TRBD1. This CDR3 contains 16 residues. Germline loops: CDR1 MNHNY, CDR2 SVGAGI (reference sequence). With V trimmed by 3 bases and J by 6 bases, 7 bases remained unmatched. The CDR3 is CASSYRTGGFGQPQHF. The CDR3 DNA reads TGTGCCAGCAGTTATAGGACAGGGGGCTTTGGTCAGCCCCAGCATTTT.

This clonotype was observed a handful of times. This rearrangement joins TRBV6-1 to TRBJ2-3, with a tentative D call TRBD2 (6 bases). Looked up from germline, CDR1 is MNHNS and CDR2 is SASEGT. Trimming cost V 10 bases and J 4 bases, with 21 bases left between them. This CDR3 has 15 amino acids. The CDR3 region has the DNA TGTGCCACCATCGTACGGGGGATGGGCGCAGATACGCAGTATTTT. It translates to CATIVRGMGADTQYF.

This clonotype showed up just a few times. The J gene is TRBJ2-1, the V gene TRBV7-9, with 7 positions matching TRBD2. CDR1 is SEHNR, CDR2 FQNEAQ, per germline (reference sequence). V shed 5 bases and J 5 bases; nucleotides not matched to a gene: 3. The CDR3 is 13 residues long. CDR3 sequence reads: CASSRGENNEQFF. Written as DNA, the CDR3 is TGTGCCAGCAGCCGGGGGGAGAACAATGAGCAGTTCTTC.

This clonotype turned up a few times. The rearrangement joins TRBV6-1 to TRBJ1-5, with TRBD1 as a possible D gene (6 bases). Between the trimmed V and J ends, which lost 2 bases and 0 bases, there was a span of 11 bases. Germline assignment: CDR1 MNHNS and CDR2 SASEGT. The CDR3 spans 16 residues. The chain's CDR3 is CASSEWAGASNQPQHF. DNA of the CDR3: TGTGCCAGCAGTGAATGGGCAGGGGCTAGCAATCAGCCCCAGCATTTT.